Below are 29 T cell receptor beta chains sequenced from a single sample in a study of blood T cell repertoires in COVID-19. Using immunoSEQ multiplex PCR, the repertoire was profiled, and TCRdb retains in-frame clones only, with some absent. Here the sample spans approximately 330,000 clones, about 86% being singletons. Sequenced sample: PBMCs or T cells enriched from blood (not recorded which). These receptors originate from a woman between 40 and 50 years old with acute COVID-19.

The CDR3 loop reads CASSQEIGGSGYGYTF. CDR3 sequence (DNA): TGCGCCAGCAGCCAAGAAATTGGCGGGTCCGGATATGGCTACACCTTC. The rearrangement joins TRBV4-3 to TRBJ1-2, with D hard to call. Germline assignment: CDR1 LGHNA and CDR2 YSLEER. Between the trimmed V and J ends, which lost 0 bases and 5 bases, there was a span of 16 bases. This CDR3 spans 16 amino acids.

This chain links TRBV7-9 with TRBJ2-1, with 11 bases fitting TRBD2. The CDR3 loop spans 16 amino acids. With V trimmed by 5 bases and J by 3 bases, 6 bases remained unmatched. Per germline, CDR1 SEHNR and CDR2 FQNEAQ (reference sequence). DNA for the CDR3: TGTGCCAGCAGCCCAGGGACTAGCGGTTTCTACAATGAGCAGTTCTTC. Its translation is CASSPGTSGFYNEQFF.

The chain has TRBV5-1 and TRBJ2-7; possible D gene TRBD2, 5 bases. There are 14 residues in the CDR3. The V gene's germline CDR1 is SGHRS and CDR2 YFSETQ. V was trimmed by 1 base and J by 5 bases, leaving 13 bases between them. CDR3 nucleotides: TGCGCCAGCAGCTTGCTCGGGCGGGTCCACGAGCAGTACTTC. Translating gives CASSLLGRVHEQYF.

Only a few counts were recorded for this clone. The chain joins TRBV18 to TRBJ1-4, with D possibly TRBD1 on 6 matching bases. CDR1 is KGHSH, CDR2 LQKENI, per germline. The CDR3 loop spans 14 amino acids. V was shortened by 4 bases and J by 2 bases, with 8 bases between the two germline ends. The CDR3 is CASSRTDTNEKLFF. The CDR3 nucleotides read TGTGCCAGCTCACGGACAGATACTAATGAAAAACTGTTTTTT.

V gene TRBV6-5 combines with J gene TRBJ1-6; D not resolved. Trimming cost V 6 bases and J 6 bases, with 9 bases left between them. Looked up from germline, CDR1 is MNHEY and CDR2 is SVGAGI. The CDR3 totals 13 residues. CDR3 sequence reads: CASRRPSNSPLHF. The CDR3 nucleotides are TGTGCCAGCAGGCGGCCCTCTAATTCACCCCTCCACTTT.

The chain has TRBV19 and TRBJ2-3; 10 bases map to TRBD1. Per germline, CDR1 LNHDA and CDR2 SQIVND (reference sequence). V trimming: 8 bases; J trimming: 9 bases; junction bases outside the gene matches: 11. This CDR3 has 14 residues. DNA of the CDR3: TGTGCCAGTGCCCCCTGGACAGGGGGAGAGACGCAGTATTTT. Its translation: CASAPWTGGETQYF.

The chain joins TRBV20-1 to TRBJ1-5; D is unclear. The CDR3 totals 14 residues. Trimming pared 3 bases from V and 0 bases from J, leaving 9 bases between. CDR1 is DFQATT, CDR2 SNEGSKA, per germline (reference sequence). DNA of the CDR3: TGCAGTGCTAGTGAGGGCCATAGCAATCAGCCCCAGCATTTT. Translation: CSASEGHSNQPQHF.

The J gene is TRBJ1-5, the V gene TRBV19; 8 bases are a match to TRBD1. Germline-derived CDR1 and CDR2 are LNHDA and SQIVND (reference sequence). The CDR3 is 15 residues long. The V gene end was trimmed by 4 bases and the J gene end by 4 bases; junction bases not matched to a gene: 6. The CDR3 spells CASSTPRGRNQPQHF. The CDR3 coding sequence is TGTGCCAGTAGTACCCCCAGGGGGCGGAATCAGCCCCAGCATTTT.

V gene TRBV9 combines with J gene TRBJ2-7, with 10 bases that match TRBD2. The trim removed 0 bases at V and 4 bases at J, leaving 4 bases unmatched. CDR1 and CDR2 from the germline V gene are SGDLS and YYNGEE. The CDR3 has 15 residues. Written as DNA, the CDR3 is TGTGCCAGCAGCGTAGCGGCTAGCGGGGGATACGAGCAGTACTTC. It is translated as CASSVAASGGYEQYF.

This clone showed up just a few times. The V gene is TRBV5-1, the J gene TRBJ1-4, with 9 positions matching TRBD1. With V trimmed by 0 bases and J by 10 bases, 1 base remained unmatched. Germline V gives CDR1 SGHRS, CDR2 YFSETQ. CDR3 length: 13 residues. The CDR3 loop reads CASSLGQGGKLFF. CDR3 DNA: TGCGCCAGCAGCTTGGGACAGGGGGGAAAACTGTTTTTT.

The chain employs TRBV5-3 and TRBJ2-1; a weak D match, TRBD2 (6 bases). TRBV5-3 is placed among ORFs of uncertain function. CDR3 length equals 12 residues. V lost 8 bases to trimming and J lost 6 bases, with 12 bases between them. The CDR3 spells CARDTGVNEQFF. DNA for the CDR3: TGTGCCAGGGATACGGGGGTCAATGAGCAGTTCTTC.

This clone has just a few counts. The gene calls are TRBV9 and TRBJ2-1; 10 positions match TRBD1. CDR3 size: 15 residues. V lost 4 bases, J lost 4 bases, and 5 bases stayed unmatched. Germline V gene lookup returns CDR1 SGDLS and CDR2 YYNGEE. The CDR3 region has the DNA TGTGCCAGCAGCAAAGGACAGGGGGGTTACAATGAGCAGTTCTTC. Amino acids: CASSKGQGGYNEQFF.

The chain uses TRBV3-1 (or the pseudogene TRBV3-2) and TRBJ1-6; possible D gene TRBD1, 6 bases. There are 14 residues in the CDR3. Trimming removed 3 bases from V and 7 bases from J, with 10 bases in between. The germline gives CDR1 LGHDT, CDR2 YNNKEL (reference sequence). CDR3 bases: TGTGCCAGCAGCCAGGGGGGGCCAAATTCACCCCTCCACTTT. Encoded protein: CASSQGGPNSPLHF.

The chain is built from TRBV15 and TRBJ2-7; TRBD2 aligns across 12 bases. Germline lookup yields CDR1 LNHNV and CDR2 YYDKDF (reference sequence). Unmatched junction bases numbered 2, after V lost 4 bases and J lost 4 bases. There are 14 residues in the CDR3. The CDR3 loop is CATSIGLAGYEQYF. Written as DNA, the CDR3 is TGTGCCACCAGCATTGGACTAGCGGGATACGAGCAGTACTTC.

By sample fraction, this clone is medium-sized. This sequence joins TRBV7-9 and TRBJ2-7; no firm D call. The CDR3 is 13 amino acids. V lost 5 bases and J 3 bases, leaving 11 bases between the germline ends. Germline CDR1 SEHNR, CDR2 FQNEAQ (reference sequence). The chain's CDR3 is CASSDLESYEQYF. DNA of the CDR3: TGTGCCAGCAGCGACTTAGAAAGCTACGAGCAGTACTTC.

The CDR3 DNA reads TGTGCCAGTAGTATTACGAGGAATGAAAAACTGTTTTTT. Translating gives CASSITRNEKLFF. The chain employs TRBV19 and TRBJ1-4; D call uncertain. Between the trimmed V and J ends, which lost 3 bases and 5 bases, there was a span of 7 bases. The CDR3 is 13 amino acids. Germline V gene lookup returns CDR1 LNHDA and CDR2 SQIVND (reference sequence).

In this sample, this clone turned up once. Here the CDR3 DNA reads TGTGCTACGACAGGCTCCTACGAGCAGTACTTC. It codes for CATTGSYEQYF. The chain employs TRBV28 and TRBJ2-7, with D perhaps matching TRBD1 (6 bases). In germline, CDR1 is MDHEN, CDR2 SYDVKM. This CDR3 has 11 residues.

This clone occurred a few times. The chain employs TRBV6-2 or TRBV6-3 and TRBJ2-1; D unresolved. Trimming pared 2 bases from V and 5 bases from J, leaving 7 bases between. Germline lookup yields CDR1 MNHEY and CDR2 SVGEGT. The CDR3 has 13 residues. The CDR3 here is CASSYEVHNEQFF. Here the CDR3 DNA reads TGTGCCAGCAGTTACGAGGTCCACAATGAGCAGTTCTTC.

J is TRBJ1-2 and V is TRBV5-4, with TRBD1 identical over 9 bases. Germline values: CDR1 SGHNT, CDR2 YYREEE (reference sequence). The CDR3 is 15 residues long. V gave up 4 bases and J gave up 3 bases; unmatched junction bases: 7. The chain's CDR3 is CASSLNRGQDYGYTF. CDR3 DNA sequence: TGTGCCAGCAGCCTCAACAGGGGGCAGGACTATGGCTACACCTTC.

The chain joins TRBV5-8 to TRBJ1-2, with 8 bases fitting TRBD1. CDR3 length: 15 residues. V lost 4 bases, J lost 3 bases, and 8 bases stayed unmatched. Per germline, CDR1 SGHTS and CDR2 YDEGEE. CDR3 nucleotides: TGTGCCAGCAGCGTCCAGGGGGCGTGGGACTATGGCTACACCTTC. Its translation: CASSVQGAWDYGYTF.

V is TRBV19 and J is TRBJ2-5; TRBD2 agrees at 13 bases. The CDR3 runs 15 residues. V was pared by 10 bases and J by 7 bases, with 12 bases of the junction left unmatched. Germline V lookup: CDR1 LNHDA, CDR2 SQIVND (reference sequence). CDR3 sequence reads: CATSRTSGSGMTQYF. DNA for the CDR3: TGTGCCACCAGCCGGACTAGCGGGAGTGGAATGACCCAGTACTTC.

This clone came up a few times. The rearrangement uses TRBV6-2 or TRBV6-3 and TRBJ2-3, with 9 bases that match TRBD1. Germline V gene data show CDR1 as MNHEY and CDR2 as SVGEGT. This CDR3 has 16 amino acids. Trimming at V came to 5 bases and at J to 1 base, leaving 7 bases not matched to a gene. The CDR3 coding sequence is TGTGCCAGCAGTCAGGGACAGGGCTGGGGCACAGATACGCAGTATTTT. It codes for CASSQGQGWGTDTQYF.

The J gene is TRBJ1-6, the V gene TRBV2, with D maybe TRBD1 (5 bases). The germline V gene encodes CDR1 SNHLY and CDR2 FYNNEI. The CDR3 covers 13 residues. The V and J ends lost 7 bases and 6 bases respectively, with 10 bases between them. In DNA, the CDR3 is TGTGCCAGCATCGGGGGGGGTAATTCACCCCTCCACTTT. It yields the protein CASIGGGNSPLHF. The variable domain in full, completed from reference TRBV2 and TRBJ1-6, reads EPEVTQTPSHQVTQMGQEVILRCVPISNHLYFYWYRQILGQKVEFLVSFYNNEISEKSEIFDDQFSVERPDGSNFTLKIRSTKLEDSAMYFCASIGGGNSPLHFGNGTRLTVT.

The chain uses TRBV4-2 and TRBJ2-3, with 7 bases that match TRBD2. J lost 0 bases, V lost 0 bases, and 3 bases had no gene match. The V gene's germline CDR1 is LGHNA and CDR2 YNFKEQ. The CDR3 sequence is 16 residues long. CDR3 sequence (DNA): TGTGCCAGCAGCCAAGACGGCGGGAGTAGCACAGATACGCAGTATTTT. Amino acid sequence: CASSQDGGSSTDTQYF.

This chain connects TRBV10-3 to TRBJ1-5, with 9 bases aligning to TRBD1. V lost 8 bases, J lost 7 bases, and 9 bases stayed unmatched. This CDR3 contains 14 residues. Germline V lookup: CDR1 ENHRY, CDR2 SYGVKD. The CDR3 sequence: CAIATTGGGQPQHF. For the CDR3, the DNA is TGTGCCATCGCAACAACAGGGGGCGGGCAGCCCCAGCATTTT.

This rearrangement joins TRBV7-9 to TRBJ1-3; D perhaps matches TRBD1 (5 bases). The V and J ends lost 5 bases and 4 bases respectively, with 6 bases between them. There are 12 residues in the CDR3. CDR1 is SEHNR and CDR2 is FQNEAQ in the germline V gene (reference sequence). The CDR3 here is CASSRTGNTIYF. The DNA for the CDR3 is TGTGCCAGCAGCCGGACAGGAAACACCATATATTTT.

The chain is built from TRBV2 and TRBJ1-1, with a tentative D call TRBD1 (5 bases). The CDR3 has 13 amino acids. Germline V gene lookup returns CDR1 SNHLY and CDR2 FYNNEI. V lost 3 bases, J lost 11 bases, and 16 bases lay in between. The CDR3 DNA reads as TGTGCCAGCAGTGATATCGGTCAGGGCTGGGCTTTCTTT. Amino acid sequence: CASSDIGQGWAFF.

The CDR3 region is CASSPGGTEAFF. DNA of the CDR3: TGTGCCAGCAGCCCGGGGGGTACTGAAGCTTTCTTT. The chain carries TRBV7-3 and TRBJ1-1; TRBD1 might be the D (5 bases). The germline gives CDR1 SGHTA, CDR2 FQGTGA. The CDR3 has 12 residues. Trimming removed 5 bases at V and 5 bases at J, with 9 bases between.

This clone was observed once. The chain is built from TRBV27 and TRBJ2-6, with 9 positions matching TRBD1. CDR3 length: 21 amino acids. V lost 7 bases and J lost 0; bases outside the gene matches: 19. Germline V CDR1 and CDR2: MNHEY, SMNVEV (reference sequence). DNA of the CDR3: TGTGCCAGCAAGGAGGGCTTTATTCTGCGGGACAGGGACTCTGGGGCCAACGTCCTGACTTTC. Protein: CASKEGFILRDRDSGANVLTF.